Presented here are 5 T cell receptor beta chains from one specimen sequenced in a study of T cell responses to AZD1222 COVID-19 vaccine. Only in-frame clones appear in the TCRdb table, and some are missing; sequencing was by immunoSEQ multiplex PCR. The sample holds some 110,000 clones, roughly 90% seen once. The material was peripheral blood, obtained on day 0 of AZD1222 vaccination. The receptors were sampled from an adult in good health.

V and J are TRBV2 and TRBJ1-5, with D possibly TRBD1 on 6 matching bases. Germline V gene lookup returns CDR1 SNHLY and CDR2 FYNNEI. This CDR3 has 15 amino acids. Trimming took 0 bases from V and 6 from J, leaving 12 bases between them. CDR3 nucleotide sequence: TGTGCCAGCAGTGAAGCTTGGGGGCAGGGTCAGCCCCAGCATTTT. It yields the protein CASSEAWGQGQPQHF. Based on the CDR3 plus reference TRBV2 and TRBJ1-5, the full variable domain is EPEVTQTPSHQVTQMGQEVILRCVPISNHLYFYWYRQILGQKVEFLVSFYNNEISEKSEIFDDQFSVERPDGSNFTLKIRSTKLEDSAMYFCASSEAWGQGQPQHFGDGTRLSIL.

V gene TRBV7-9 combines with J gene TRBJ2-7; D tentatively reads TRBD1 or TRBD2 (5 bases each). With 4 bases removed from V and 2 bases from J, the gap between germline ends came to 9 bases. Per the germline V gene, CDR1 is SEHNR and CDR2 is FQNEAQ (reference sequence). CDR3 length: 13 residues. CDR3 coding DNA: TGTGCCAGCAGCTACGGGACCGCCTACGAGCAGTACTTC. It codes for CASSYGTAYEQYF. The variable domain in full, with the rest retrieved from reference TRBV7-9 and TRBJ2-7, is DTGVSQNPRHKITKRGQNVTFRCDPISEHNRLYWYRQTLGQGPEFLTYFQNEAQLEKSRLLSDRFSAERPKGSFSTLEIQRTEQGDSAMYLCASSYGTAYEQYFGPGTRLTVT.

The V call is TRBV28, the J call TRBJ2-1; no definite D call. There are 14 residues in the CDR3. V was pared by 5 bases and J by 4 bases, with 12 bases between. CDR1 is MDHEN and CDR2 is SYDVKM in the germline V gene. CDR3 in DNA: TGTGCCAGCAGTCCCTCGGGTCTGTACAATGAGCAGTTCTTC. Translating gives CASSPSGLYNEQFF.

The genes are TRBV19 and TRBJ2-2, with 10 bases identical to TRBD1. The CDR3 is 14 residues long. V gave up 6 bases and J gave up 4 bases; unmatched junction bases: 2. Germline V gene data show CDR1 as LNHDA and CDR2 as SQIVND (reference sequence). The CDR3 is CASRGTGVTGELFF. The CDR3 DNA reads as TGTGCCAGTAGAGGGACAGGGGTCACCGGGGAGCTGTTTTTT.

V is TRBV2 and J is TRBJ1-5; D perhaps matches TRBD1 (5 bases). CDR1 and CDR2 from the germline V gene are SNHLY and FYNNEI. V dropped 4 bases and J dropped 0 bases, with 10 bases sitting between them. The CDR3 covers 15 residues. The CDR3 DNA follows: TGTGCCAGCAGTGGGTGGGGCCTTAGCAATCAGCCCCAGCATTTT. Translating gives CASSGWGLSNQPQHF.